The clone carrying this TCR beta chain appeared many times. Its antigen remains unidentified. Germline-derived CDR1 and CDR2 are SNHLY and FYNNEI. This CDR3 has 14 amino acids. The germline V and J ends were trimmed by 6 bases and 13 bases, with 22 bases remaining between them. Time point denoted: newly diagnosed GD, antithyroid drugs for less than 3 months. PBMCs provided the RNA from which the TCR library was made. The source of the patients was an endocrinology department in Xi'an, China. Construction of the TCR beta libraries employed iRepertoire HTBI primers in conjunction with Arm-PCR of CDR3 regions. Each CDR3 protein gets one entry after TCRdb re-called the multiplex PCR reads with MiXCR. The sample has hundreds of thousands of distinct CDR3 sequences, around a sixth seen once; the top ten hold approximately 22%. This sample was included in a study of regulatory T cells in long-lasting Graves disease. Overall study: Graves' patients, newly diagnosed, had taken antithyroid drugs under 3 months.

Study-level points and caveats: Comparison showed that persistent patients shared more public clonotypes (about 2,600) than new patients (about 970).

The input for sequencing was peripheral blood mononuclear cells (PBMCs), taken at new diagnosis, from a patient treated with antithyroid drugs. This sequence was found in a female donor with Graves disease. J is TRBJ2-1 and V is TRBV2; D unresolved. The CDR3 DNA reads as TGTGCCAGCAGATCATCCAGTGGTTCAGACTTCCAGTTCTTC. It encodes CASRSSSGSDFQFF.